This T cell receptor (beta chain) was documented in a study of cytomegalovirus exposure and HLA in healthy donors. Per germline, CDR1 SEHNR and CDR2 FQNEAQ (reference sequence). Unmatched junction bases numbered 7, after V lost 1 base and J lost 11 bases. This CDR3 is 13 amino acids long. Researchers ran the PCR with 60 Vbeta and 13 Jbeta primers. Here immunoSEQ multiplex PCR was the method, and the copy in TCRdb shows in-frame clones only, minus some. The sample gives about 250,000 clones, 80% of which show up once; about 0.3% is in the top ten. Source material: PBMCs. The rearrangement uses TRBV7-9 and TRBJ1-1, with 7 positions matching TRBD1. The receptor's source is a girl aged 2-10 years in good health and CMV-seronegative. CDR3 sequence (DNA): TGTGCCAGCAGCTTAGTTACAGGGGCAAGTGCTTTCTTT. This codes for CASSLVTGASAFF.